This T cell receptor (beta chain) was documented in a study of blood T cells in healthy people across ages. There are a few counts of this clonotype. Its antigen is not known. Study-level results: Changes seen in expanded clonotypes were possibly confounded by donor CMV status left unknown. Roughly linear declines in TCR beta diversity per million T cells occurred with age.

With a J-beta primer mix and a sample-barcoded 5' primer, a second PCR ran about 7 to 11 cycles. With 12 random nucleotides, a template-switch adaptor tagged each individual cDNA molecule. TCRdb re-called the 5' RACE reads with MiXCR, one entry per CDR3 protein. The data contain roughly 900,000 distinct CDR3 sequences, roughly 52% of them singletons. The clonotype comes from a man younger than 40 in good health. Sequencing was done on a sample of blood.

CDR3 sequence reads: CASSYGQGNTGELFF. CDR3 in DNA: TGTGCCAGCAGTTACGGGCAGGGGAACACCGGGGAGCTGTTTTTT. The rearrangement links TRBV6-5 to TRBJ2-2; D may be TRBD1 (5 bases). Germline CDR1 and CDR2: MNHEY and SVGAGI. The CDR3 has 15 amino acids. With 2 bases removed from V and 1 base from J, the gap between germline ends came to 8 bases.